A single sample gave rise to the 18 T cell receptor beta chains below, sequenced in a study of PD-1 blockade in mismatch repair-deficient tumors. Clones were read by immunoSEQ multiplex PCR, and TCRdb kept only the in-frame ones, dropping some. The sample holds 56,000 or so clones, roughly 80% seen once. The sample consisted of peripheral blood, taken more than 19 weeks after starting pembrolizumab. The source is an adult with mismatch repair-deficient cancer.

The gene calls are TRBV6-1 and TRBJ1-1; a possible D gene is TRBD1 (5 bases). This CDR3 contains 14 residues. The V gene lost 5 bases and the J gene lost 1 base, with 11 bases spanning the gap. In germline, CDR1 is MNHNS, CDR2 SASEGT. The CDR3 loop is CASSITTANTEAFF. The CDR3 DNA sequence: TGTGCCAGCAGTATAACGACAGCGAACACTGAAGCTTTCTTT.

This rearrangement joins TRBV6-1 to TRBJ1-2, with D possibly TRBD1 on 6 matching bases. This CDR3 spans 12 amino acids. The V end was cut by 10 bases, the J end by 5 bases, with 14 bases between. Per the germline V gene, CDR1 is MNHNS and CDR2 is SASEGT. CDR3 region: CAIRKTGYGYTF. CDR3 DNA sequence: TGTGCCATTCGTAAGACAGGATATGGCTACACCTTC.

This chain connects TRBV7-2 to TRBJ2-1; 9 bases match TRBD2. CDR1 SGHTA and CDR2 FQGNSA come from the germline V gene. With V trimmed by 1 base and J by 2 bases, 0 bases remained unmatched. The CDR3 is 15 residues long. The CDR3 reads CASSLVAGAYNEQFF. The CDR3 coding sequence is TGTGCCAGCAGCTTAGTAGCGGGGGCCTACAATGAGCAGTTCTTC.

Only one count was recorded for this clone. The chain is built from TRBV19 and TRBJ1-4; 8 positions match TRBD1. Germline trimming cut 5 bases from V and 10 bases from J; bases unmatched to any gene: 12. Germline values: CDR1 LNHDA, CDR2 SQIVND (reference sequence). The CDR3 is made up of 15 amino acids. For the CDR3, the DNA is TGTGCCAGTAGTTTCAGTACAGGGGGGACGATAAAACTGTTTTTT. This sequence encodes CASSFSTGGTIKLFF.

The chain has TRBV6-5 and TRBJ2-3; 7 nucleotides match TRBD2. The CDR3 consists of 13 residues. V gave up 8 bases and J gave up 3 bases; unmatched junction bases: 5. CDR1 is MNHEY and CDR2 is SVGAGI in the germline V gene. The CDR3 region is CASVKGGTDTQYF. The DNA of the CDR3 is TGTGCCAGCGTAAAGGGAGGGACAGATACGCAGTATTTT.

The chain recombines TRBV15 with TRBJ2-3; 7 bases are a match to TRBD1. CDR1 is LNHNV, CDR2 YYDKDF, per germline (reference sequence). V was pared by 3 bases and J by 2 bases, with 2 bases of the junction left unmatched. The CDR3 contains 14 residues. In DNA form, the CDR3 reads TGTGCCACCAGCAGGGACAGGAACACAGATACGCAGTATTTT. Translating it yields CATSRDRNTDTQYF.

This chain connects TRBV15 to TRBJ2-1; D is possibly TRBD2 (7 bases). This CDR3 has 15 residues. V was trimmed by 0 bases and J by 7 bases, leaving 13 bases between them. The germline V gene encodes CDR1 LNHNV and CDR2 YYDKDF (reference sequence). For the CDR3, the DNA is TGTGCCACCAGCAGAGATGGGAGGGGGGATAATGAGCAGTTCTTC. It yields the protein CATSRDGRGDNEQFF.

This chain joins TRBV5-5 and TRBJ1-4, with unresolved D. The germline V gene has CDR1 SGHKS and CDR2 YYEKEE (reference sequence). The CDR3 contains 19 residues. V was pared by 4 bases and J by 0 bases, with 22 bases between. The CDR3 coding sequence is TGTGCCAGCAGCCGGGAAGTGGTACGCGACACAGCAACTAATGAAAAACTGTTTTTT. The encoded protein is CASSREVVRDTATNEKLFF.

The count of this clone is one. J is TRBJ2-3 and V is TRBV18; 9 nucleotides match TRBD2. CDR1 and CDR2 from the germline V gene are KGHSH and LQKENI. The length of the CDR3 is 16 residues. Unmatched junction bases numbered 5, after V lost 3 bases and J lost 1 base. CDR3 loop: CASSPGLAGGTDTQYF. The CDR3 nucleotides are TGTGCCAGCTCACCGGGACTAGCCGGCGGCACAGATACGCAGTATTTT.

This chain connects TRBV11-3 to TRBJ2-7, with 10 bases aligning to TRBD1. This CDR3 comprises 16 residues. After removal of 5 bases from V and 4 bases from J, the junction contained 11 bases not matched to a gene. Germline CDR1 is SGHNT and CDR2 is YENEEA. CDR3 coding DNA: TGTGCCAGCAGCACCAGGACAGGGGGGAAGATTTACGAGCAGTACTTC. It yields the protein CASSTRTGGKIYEQYF.

Comment on this clone: The junction shows a germline mismatch at one end, possibly a read error. Different DNA sequences within this sample yield the same CDR3. The V gene is TRBV11-1, the J gene TRBJ2-5; 9 nucleotides agree with TRBD1. The CDR3 extends over 15 amino acids. In germline, CDR1 is SGHAT, CDR2 FQDESV (reference sequence). In nucleotides, the CDR3 is TGTGCCAGTAGCTTCGAAGGGACAGGGCGGGAGACCCAGTACTTC. It yields the protein CASSFEGTGRETQYF. The full variable domain, rest sourced from reference TRBV11-1 and TRBJ2-5, is EAEVAQSPRYKITEKSQAVAFWCDPISGHATLYWYRQILGQGPELLVQFQDESVVDDSQLPKDRFSAERLKGVDSTLKIQPAELGDSAMYLCASSFEGTGRETQYFGPGTRLLVL.

The rearrangement links TRBV6-1 to TRBJ1-1; a possible D gene is TRBD1 (6 bases). Deletions cut 3 bases from V and 1 base from J, with 24 bases between. The CDR3 has 19 amino acids. CDR1 MNHNS and CDR2 SASEGT come from the germline V gene. CDR3 nucleotides: TGTGCCAGCAGTGATCCTGCCGGGACACGGACGTCCAGGAACACTGAAGCTTTCTTT. Translation gives CASSDPAGTRTSRNTEAFF.

The CDR3 loop reads CASSLSGTYRTHEQYF. The CDR3 region has the DNA TGTGCCAGCAGCTTAAGCGGGACGTATCGTACCCACGAGCAGTACTTC. The chain couples TRBV5-4 to TRBJ2-7, with TRBD2 matching 7 bases. The trim removed 2 bases at V and 5 bases at J, leaving 13 bases unmatched. CDR3 length equals 16 residues. CDR1 and CDR2 from the germline V gene are SGHNT and YYREEE (reference sequence).

The chain is built from TRBV6-5 and TRBJ1-5; a possible D gene is TRBD1 (6 bases). Per the germline V gene, CDR1 is MNHEY and CDR2 is SVGAGI. V was shortened by 6 bases and J by 2 bases, with 14 bases between the two germline ends. CDR3 length: 15 amino acids. CDR3 residues: CASRQGSVGNQPQHF. The CDR3 DNA reads as TGTGCCAGCAGACAGGGCTCGGTCGGCAATCAGCCCCAGCATTTT.

The rearrangement uses TRBV7-3 and TRBJ1-5; possibly TRBD1 for D (6 bases). CDR3 size: 14 residues. V dropped 2 bases and J dropped 2 bases, with 7 bases sitting between them. Germline CDR1 is SGHTA and CDR2 is FQGTGA. The CDR3 DNA reads TGTGCCAGCAGCTTAGCAGGGGGCAATCAGCCCCAGCATTTT. Encoded protein: CASSLAGGNQPQHF.

This clone was seen only once. This chain joins TRBV19 and TRBJ1-1; D not certain. This CDR3 is built from 12 residues. Trimming left V 1 base short and J 8 bases short, with 8 bases between. The germline V gene has CDR1 LNHDA and CDR2 SQIVND (reference sequence). CDR3: CASSIGREEAFF. Here the CDR3 DNA reads TGTGCCAGTAGTATAGGGAGGGAAGAAGCTTTCTTT.

This chain connects TRBV5-1 to TRBJ2-5; tentatively, D is TRBD1 (5 bases). The germline V gene has CDR1 SGHRS and CDR2 YFSETQ. Trimming stripped 4 bases from V and 1 base from J, with 14 bases between. The CDR3 loop spans 15 amino acids. CDR3 nucleotide sequence: TGCGCCAGCAGCCGACAGAGCCACGGCCAAGAGACCCAGTACTTC. Its translation is CASSRQSHGQETQYF.

The CDR3 loop is CASSKWAQGGLPPLYEQYF. The DNA for the CDR3 is TGTGCCAGCAGCAAATGGGCACAGGGAGGACTCCCCCCTCTCTACGAGCAGTACTTC. The chain has TRBV21-1 and TRBJ2-7. TRBV21-1 is marked as a pseudogene. The CDR3 is made up of 19 amino acids.